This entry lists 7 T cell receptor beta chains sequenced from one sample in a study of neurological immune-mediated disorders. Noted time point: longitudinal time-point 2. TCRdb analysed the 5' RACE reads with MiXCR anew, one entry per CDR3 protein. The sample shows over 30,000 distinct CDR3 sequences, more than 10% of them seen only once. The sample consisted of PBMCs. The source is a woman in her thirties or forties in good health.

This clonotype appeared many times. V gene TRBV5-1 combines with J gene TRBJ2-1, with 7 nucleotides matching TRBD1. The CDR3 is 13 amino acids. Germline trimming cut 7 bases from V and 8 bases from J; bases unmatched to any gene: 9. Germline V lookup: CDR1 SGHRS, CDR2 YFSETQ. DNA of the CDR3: TGCGCCAGCTACGGGACAGTCTCGTATGAGCAGTTCTTC. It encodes CASYGTVSYEQFF.

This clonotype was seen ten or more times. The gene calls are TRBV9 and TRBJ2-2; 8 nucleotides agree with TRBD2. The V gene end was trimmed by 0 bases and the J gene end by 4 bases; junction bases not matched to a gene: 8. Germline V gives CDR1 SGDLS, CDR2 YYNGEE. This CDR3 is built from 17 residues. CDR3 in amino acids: CASSVVLGLGGTGELFF. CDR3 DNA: TGTGCCAGCAGCGTAGTACTGGGACTAGGCGGCACCGGGGAGCTGTTTTTT. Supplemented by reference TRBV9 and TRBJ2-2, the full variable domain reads DSGVTQTPKHLITATGQRVTLRCSPRSGDLSVYWYQQSLDQGLQFLIQYYNGEERAKGNILERFSAQQFPDLHSELNLSSLELGDSALYFCASSVVLGLGGTGELFFGEGSRLTVL.

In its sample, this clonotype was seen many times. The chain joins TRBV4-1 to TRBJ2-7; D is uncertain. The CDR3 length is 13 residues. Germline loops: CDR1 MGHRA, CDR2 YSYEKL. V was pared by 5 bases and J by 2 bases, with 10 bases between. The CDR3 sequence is CASSMDGTYEQYF. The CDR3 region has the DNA TGCGCCAGCAGCATGGACGGTACCTACGAGCAGTACTTC.

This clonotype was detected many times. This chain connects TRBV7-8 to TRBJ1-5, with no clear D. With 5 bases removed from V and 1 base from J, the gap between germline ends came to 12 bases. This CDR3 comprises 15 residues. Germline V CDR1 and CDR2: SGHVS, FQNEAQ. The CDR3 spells CASSPRVGSNQPQHF. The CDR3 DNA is TGTGCCAGCAGCCCAAGGGTTGGGAGCAATCAGCCCCAGCATTTT.

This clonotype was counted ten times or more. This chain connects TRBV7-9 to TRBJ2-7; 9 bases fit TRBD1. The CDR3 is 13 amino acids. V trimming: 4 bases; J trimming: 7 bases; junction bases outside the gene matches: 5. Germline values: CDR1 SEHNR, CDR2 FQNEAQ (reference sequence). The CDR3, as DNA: TGTGCCAGCAGCTCGGGGACAGGGCGAGAGCAGTACTTC. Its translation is CASSSGTGREQYF.

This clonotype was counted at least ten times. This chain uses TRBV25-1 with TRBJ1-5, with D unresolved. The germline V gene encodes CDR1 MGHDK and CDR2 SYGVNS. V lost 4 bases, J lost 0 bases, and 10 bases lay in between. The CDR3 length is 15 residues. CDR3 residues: CASSGQDYSNQPQHF. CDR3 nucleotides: TGTGCCAGCAGTGGCCAGGACTATAGCAATCAGCCCCAGCATTTT.

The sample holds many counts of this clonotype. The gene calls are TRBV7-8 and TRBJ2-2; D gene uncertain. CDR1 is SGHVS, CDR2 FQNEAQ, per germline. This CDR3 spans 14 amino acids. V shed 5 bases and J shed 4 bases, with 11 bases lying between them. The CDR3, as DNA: TGTGCCAGCAGCCACCGGGCCTCCACCGGGGAGCTGTTTTTT. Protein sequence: CASSHRASTGELFF. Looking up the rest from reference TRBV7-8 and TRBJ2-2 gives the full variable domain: GAGVSQSPRYKVAKRGQDVALRCDPISGHVSLFWYQQALGQGPEFLTYFQNEAQLDKSGLPSDRFFAERPEGSVSTLKIQRTQQEDSAVYLCASSHRASTGELFFGEGSRLTVL.